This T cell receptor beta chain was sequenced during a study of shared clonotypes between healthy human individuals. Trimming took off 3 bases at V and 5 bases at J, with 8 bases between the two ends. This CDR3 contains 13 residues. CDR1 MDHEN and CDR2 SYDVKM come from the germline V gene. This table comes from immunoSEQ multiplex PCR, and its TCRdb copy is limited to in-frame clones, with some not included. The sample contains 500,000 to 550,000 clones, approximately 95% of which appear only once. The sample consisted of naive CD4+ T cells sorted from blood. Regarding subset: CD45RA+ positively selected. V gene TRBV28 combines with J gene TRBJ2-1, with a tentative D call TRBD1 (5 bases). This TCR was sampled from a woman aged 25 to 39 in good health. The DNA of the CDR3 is TGTGCCAGCAGTTTTAACAGGAACAATGAGCAGTTCTTC. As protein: CASSFNRNNEQFF.